These 15 T cell receptor beta chains share one sample of origin, sequenced in a study of OX40 agonist ivuxolimab in advanced cancers. Repertoires were generated with immunoSEQ multiplex PCR, while TCRdb's copy carries only in-frame clones and drops some. The sample lists 80,000 to 95,000 clones; roughly 90% were seen once. Sequencing used CD4+ or CD8+ T cells sorted from blood, obtained in a trial of the OX40 agonist ivuxolimab. All receptors come from an adult with an advanced solid tumor such as melanoma, head and neck, liver or kidney cancer.

This chain connects TRBV19 to TRBJ1-3; D gene unclear. The germline V and J ends were trimmed by 7 bases and 2 bases, with 15 bases remaining between them. This CDR3 is built from 15 residues. Germline CDR1 LNHDA, CDR2 SQIVND (reference sequence). This chain's CDR3 is CASNDEGSPGNTIYF. The CDR3 bases are TGTGCCAGTAATGATGAGGGCTCCCCTGGAAACACCATATATTTT.

V usage is TRBV2 and J usage is TRBJ2-2; the match to TRBD2 covers 11 bases. The CDR3 contains 17 residues. V dropped 5 bases and J dropped 2; count of bases not matched to a gene: 7. The germline gives CDR1 SNHLY, CDR2 FYNNEI. CDR3 sequence: CASSPLGTSGNTGELFF. CDR3 sequence (DNA): TGTGCCAGCAGTCCTCTCGGGACTAGCGGAAACACCGGGGAGCTGTTTTTT.

This rearrangement joins TRBV19 to TRBJ1-5; D is perhaps TRBD1 (6 bases). Trimming shortened V by 4 bases and J by 4 bases, and 20 bases separated the two germline ends. The CDR3 sequence is 17 residues long. The germline V gene has CDR1 LNHDA and CDR2 SQIVND (reference sequence). DNA of the CDR3: TGTGCCAGTAGTAAGTCGACCGGTACAGGGCCTAATCAGCCCCAGCATTTT. This sequence encodes CASSKSTGTGPNQPQHF. Combining the CDR3 with reference TRBV19 and TRBJ1-5 gives the whole variable domain DGGITQSPKYLFRKEGQNVTLSCEQNLNHDAMYWYRQDPGQGLRLIYYSQIVNDFQKGDIAEGYSVSREKKESFPLTVTSAQKNPTAFYLCASSKSTGTGPNQPQHFGDGTRLSIL.

The V and J genes are TRBV25-1 and TRBJ1-2, with D unresolved. CDR3 length: 13 amino acids. Germline V lookup: CDR1 MGHDK, CDR2 SYGVNS. Trimming removed 5 bases from V and 5 bases from J, with 12 bases in between. The CDR3, as DNA: TGTGCCAGCAGTCCTCTGGACGGGTATGGCTACACCTTC. Translating it yields CASSPLDGYGYTF.

In DNA form, the CDR3 reads TGTGCCAGCTCACCACAGGGACAGGCCCCTACGCAGTATTTT. Protein: CASSPQGQAPTQYF. The rearrangement uses TRBV18 and TRBJ2-3; 8 bases agree with TRBD1. CDR1 is KGHSH, CDR2 LQKENI, per germline. The CDR3 extends over 14 amino acids. Trimming removed 1 base from V and 8 bases from J; junction bases left unmatched: 5.

This rearrangement joins TRBV19 to TRBJ2-7, with 7 bases lining up with TRBD1. CDR3 length: 15 residues. V trimming: 2 bases; J trimming: 2 bases; junction bases outside the gene matches: 6. CDR1 is LNHDA, CDR2 SQIVND, per germline (reference sequence). CDR3 region: CASSIMAGGAYEQYF. The CDR3 nucleotides read TGTGCCAGTAGTATAATGGCAGGGGGTGCCTACGAGCAGTACTTC.

In the case of this clone: At the DNA level, this CDR3 is encoded by other sequences in the same sample as well. V is TRBV5-4 and J is TRBJ1-1, with a tentative D call TRBD1 (6 bases). The length of the CDR3 is 14 residues. CDR1 and CDR2 from the germline V gene are SGHNT and YYREEE (reference sequence). Trimming shortened V by 1 base and J by 5 bases, and 12 bases separated the two germline ends. The CDR3, as DNA: TGTGCCAGCAGCTTGTGGGGGGCAGATACTGAAGCTTTCTTT. Its protein product is CASSLWGADTEAFF.

The V gene is TRBV29-1, the J gene TRBJ1-2; TRBD1 is a possible D gene (5 bases). Germline V gene sequence: CDR1 SQVTM, CDR2 ANQGSEA. This CDR3 contains 12 residues. Deletions cut 7 bases from V and 6 bases from J, with 15 bases between. The CDR3 DNA reads TGCAGCGAAAAGAGAGGAGGGGATGGCTACACCTTC. Encoded protein: CSEKRGGDGYTF.

The chain combines TRBV27 with TRBJ1-2; no reliable D call. Germline values: CDR1 MNHEY, CDR2 SMNVEV (reference sequence). This CDR3 region has 14 residues. V lost 5 bases, J lost 4 bases, and 14 bases lay in between. The CDR3 reads CASSKLNEGYGYTF. CDR3 in DNA: TGTGCCAGCAGTAAACTCAACGAGGGCTATGGCTACACCTTC.

This chain links TRBV18 with TRBJ1-1; D unresolved. Per germline, CDR1 KGHSH and CDR2 LQKENI. The CDR3 has 14 amino acids. Trimming took off 3 bases at V and 4 bases at J, with 12 bases between the two ends. In nucleotides, the CDR3 is TGTGCCAGCTCACCTCAAGGGTCACGCACTGAAGCTTTCTTT. Amino acid sequence: CASSPQGSRTEAFF.

This clone has a single count. The J gene is TRBJ2-3, the V gene TRBV5-6; D unresolved. The CDR3 totals 13 residues. Germline CDR1 and CDR2: SGHDT and YYEEEE. V lost 2 bases and J 6 bases, leaving 10 bases between the germline ends. The CDR3 sequence is CASSLTSPDTQYF. CDR3 sequence (DNA): TGTGCCAGCAGCTTAACCTCCCCGGATACGCAGTATTTT.

The rearrangement joins TRBV10-2 to TRBJ2-2; tentatively, D is TRBD2 (5 bases). The V gene's germline CDR1 is WSHSY and CDR2 SAAADI. This CDR3 has 15 amino acids. Trimming took off 4 bases at V and 6 bases at J, with 15 bases between the two ends. The CDR3: CASSGLAIDAGELFF. CDR3 bases: TGCGCCAGCAGTGGGCTAGCCATAGACGCCGGGGAGCTGTTTTTT.

The chain carries TRBV7-2 and TRBJ2-5; 10 bases fit TRBD2. The V gene end was trimmed by 4 bases and the J gene end by 4 bases; junction bases not matched to a gene: 3. There are 14 residues in the CDR3. CDR1 and CDR2 from the germline V gene are SGHTA and FQGNSA. The CDR3 nucleotides read TGTGCCAGCAGCTCCTCTAGCGGGGGAGAGACCCAGTACTTC. Encoded protein: CASSSSSGGETQYF.

This sequence joins TRBV25-1 and TRBJ1-2, with a weak D call TRBD1 (6 bases). The CDR3 sequence is 14 residues long. Germline V gene data show CDR1 as MGHDK and CDR2 as SYGVNS. The V end lost 5 bases, the J end lost 4 bases, and 14 bases lay between the germline ends. The CDR3 sequence is CASSTLWGLYGYTF. The CDR3 DNA sequence: TGTGCCAGCAGTACTCTATGGGGGCTCTATGGCTACACCTTC.

This clone was detected only once. The V call is TRBV7-2, the J call TRBJ1-2, with a tentative D call TRBD1 (5 bases). The germline V gene has CDR1 SGHTA and CDR2 FQGNSA. V was clipped by 4 bases and J by 4 bases, with 10 bases between them. The CDR3 runs to 13 residues. CDR3 in DNA: TGTGCCAGCAGCTACCCTCAGGGCTATGGCTACACCTTC. It translates to CASSYPQGYGYTF. Full variable domain (rest looked up from reference TRBV7-2 and TRBJ1-2): GAGVSQSPSNKVTEKGKDVELRCDPISGHTALYWYRQSLGQGLEFLIYFQGNSAPDKSGLPSDRFSAERTGGSVSTLTIQRTQQEDSAVYLCASSYPQGYGYTFGSGTRLTVV.